This TCR beta chain was identified in a study of a mutant IDH1 vaccine in newly diagnosed glioma. Study context: Standard pretreatment was either radiotherapy, temozolomide, or, for most, radiochemotherapy with temozolomide.

Indicated time point: baseline, week 1 (first vaccination visit). Treatment noted: pre-vaccination baseline after standard-of-care therapy. Each of the donors came in with new WHO grade 3 or 4 astrocytomas that were IDH1-mutant and ATRX-lost. This table comes from immunoSEQ multiplex PCR, and its TCRdb copy is limited to in-frame clones, with some not included. The data show about 50,000 clones, approximately 90% seen once. The CDR3 spans 14 residues. Germline CDR1 is SSHAT and CDR2 is FNYEAQ (reference sequence). Between the trimmed V and J ends, which lost 2 bases and 1 base, there was a span of 7 bases.

This chain connects TRBV7-7 to TRBJ2-3; D gene ambiguous. The receptor was isolated from a man aged 40-55 years with glioma. Sequences were derived from PBMCs, sampled from a glioma patient treated with radiotherapy, temozolomide or both. The CDR3 loop reads CASSLSRGTDTQYF. CDR3 coding DNA: TGTGCCAGCAGCTTATCTAGGGGCACAGATACGCAGTATTTT.